This TCR beta chain was observed in a study of T cell responses to AZD1222 COVID-19 vaccine. This clone was detected once. Its antigen is not identified. Whole-study findings and limits: Spike as a whole was targeted by vaccine-associated CD4 TCRs, dominant at 160-218 and 743-854. It was only after the peak T cell response that any repertoires were sampled. AZD1222 recipients seropositive at baseline numbered only five to seven. White British people made up most donors, females outnumbered males, and clonal diversity was possibly underestimated.

Trimming took 0 bases from V and 0 from J, leaving 11 bases between them. Germline CDR1 is SGDLS and CDR2 is YYNGEE. The CDR3 runs 16 residues. Sequencing used immunoSEQ multiplex PCR; TCRdb keeps in-frame clones, though not all of them. Found here are over 130,000 clones, 70% to 90% of them singletons; the top ten hold under 3.5%. Sequencing used peripheral blood, obtained on day 0 of AZD1222 vaccination. The chain recombines TRBV9 with TRBJ2-3; D gene unclear. This clonotype was obtained from an adult in good health. The CDR3 spells CASSVVSALSTDTQYF. DNA for the CDR3: TGTGCCAGCAGCGTAGTAAGCGCCCTGAGCACAGATACGCAGTATTTT.